This TCR beta chain was sequenced during a study of cytomegalovirus exposure and HLA in healthy donors. Findings of the study overall: Approximately 17,000 TCR beta sequences were associated with HLA alleles at 0.05 false discovery rate in a later analysis. Cytomegalovirus association was listed for about 150 TCR beta chains. Accurate prediction of most subjects' HLA-A and HLA-B alleles from TCR beta sequences was reported. When a later analysis compared HLA-associated TCR beta chains with equally common others, the HLA-associated chains turned out to be more clonally expanded and to have lower generation probabilities.

PCR amplification relied on 60 Vbeta primers (plus 13 Jbeta primers). Using immunoSEQ multiplex PCR, the repertoire was profiled, and TCRdb retains in-frame clones only, with some absent. The table has some 100,000 clones, approximately 77% seen once. Details on this clone: Its antigen remains unidentified.

The receptor's source is a male donor in good health and CMV-seropositive. Specimen: PBMCs.

The CDR3: CASSLMRGPNTGELFF. The CDR3 nucleotides read TGCGCCAGCAGCTTGATGCGGGGGCCTAACACCGGGGAGCTGTTTTTT. The chain links TRBV5-1 to TRBJ2-2, with D possibly matching TRBD2 (7 bases). The length of the CDR3 is 16 residues. Between the trimmed V and J ends, which lost 1 base and 2 bases, there was a span of 12 bases. CDR1 SGHRS and CDR2 YFSETQ come from the germline V gene.